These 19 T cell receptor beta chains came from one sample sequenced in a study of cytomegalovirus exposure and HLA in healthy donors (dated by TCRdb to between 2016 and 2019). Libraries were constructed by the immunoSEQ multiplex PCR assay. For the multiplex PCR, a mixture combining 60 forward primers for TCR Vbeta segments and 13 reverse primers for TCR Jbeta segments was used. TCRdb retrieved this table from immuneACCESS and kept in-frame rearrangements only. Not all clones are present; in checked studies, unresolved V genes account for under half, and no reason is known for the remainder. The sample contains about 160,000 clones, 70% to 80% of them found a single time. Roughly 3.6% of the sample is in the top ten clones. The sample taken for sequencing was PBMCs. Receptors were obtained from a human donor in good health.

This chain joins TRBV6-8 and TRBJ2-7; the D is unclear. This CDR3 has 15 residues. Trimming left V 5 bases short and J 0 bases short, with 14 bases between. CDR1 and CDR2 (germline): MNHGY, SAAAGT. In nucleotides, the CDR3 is TGTGCCAGCAGTACAAAACCACGAAACTCCTACGAGCAGTACTTC. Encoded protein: CASSTKPRNSYEQYF.

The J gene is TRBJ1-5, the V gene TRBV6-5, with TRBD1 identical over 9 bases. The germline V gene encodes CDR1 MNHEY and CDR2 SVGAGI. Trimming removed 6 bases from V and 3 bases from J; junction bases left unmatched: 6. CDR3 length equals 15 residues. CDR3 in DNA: TGTGCCAGCAGCCAACAGGGGGCCCCCAATCAGCCCCAGCATTTT. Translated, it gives CASSQQGAPNQPQHF.

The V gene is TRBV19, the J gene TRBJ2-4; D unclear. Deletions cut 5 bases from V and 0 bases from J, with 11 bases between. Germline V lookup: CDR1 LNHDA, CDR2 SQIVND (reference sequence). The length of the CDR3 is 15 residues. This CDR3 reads CASSASRPAKNIQYF. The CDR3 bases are TGTGCCAGTAGTGCCTCGCGGCCAGCCAAAAACATTCAGTACTTC. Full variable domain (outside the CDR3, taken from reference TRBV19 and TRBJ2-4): DGGITQSPKYLFRKEGQNVTLSCEQNLNHDAMYWYRQDPGQGLRLIYYSQIVNDFQKGDIAEGYSVSREKKESFPLTVTSAQKNPTAFYLCASSASRPAKNIQYFGAGTRLSVL.

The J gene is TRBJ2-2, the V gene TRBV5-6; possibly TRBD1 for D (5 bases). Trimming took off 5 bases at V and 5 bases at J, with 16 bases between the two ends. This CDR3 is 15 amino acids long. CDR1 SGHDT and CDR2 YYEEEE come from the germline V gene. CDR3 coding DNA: TGTGCCAGCAGTCTTAGGGGTCTGGGGACCGGGGAGCTGTTTTTT. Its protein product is CASSLRGLGTGELFF.

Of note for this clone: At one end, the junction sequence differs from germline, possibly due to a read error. CDR3: CASSLWQGGLFF. The CDR3 DNA reads TGTGCCAGCAGCTTATGGCAGGGGGGGCTGTTTTTT. The rearrangement joins TRBV7-6 to TRBJ2-2; D may be TRBD1 (7 bases). From germline, CDR1 is SGHVS and CDR2 FNYEAQ. The CDR3 runs 12 residues. The full variable domain, rest sourced from reference TRBV7-6 and TRBJ2-2, is GAGVSQSPRYKVTKRGQDVALRCDPISGHVSLYWYRQALGQGPEFLTYFNYEAQQDKSGLPNDRFSAERPEGSISTLTIQRTEQRDSAMYRCASSLWQGGLFFGEGSRLTVL.

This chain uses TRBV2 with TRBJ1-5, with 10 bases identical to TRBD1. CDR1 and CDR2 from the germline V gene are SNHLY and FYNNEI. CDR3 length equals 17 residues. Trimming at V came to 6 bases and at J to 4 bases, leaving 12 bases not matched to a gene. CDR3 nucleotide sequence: TGTGCCAGCAGAGGACGGGACAGGGGATTAGGGAATCAGCCCCAGCATTTT. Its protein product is CASRGRDRGLGNQPQHF.

CDR3 region: CASSVGGGRYEQYF. CDR3 DNA sequence: TGTGCCAGCAGCGTAGGCGGGGGGAGATACGAGCAGTACTTC. The chain is built from TRBV9 and TRBJ2-7, with TRBD2 matching over 8 bases. Germline values: CDR1 SGDLS, CDR2 YYNGEE. The trim removed 0 bases at V and 4 bases at J, leaving 3 bases unmatched. The CDR3 extends over 14 amino acids.

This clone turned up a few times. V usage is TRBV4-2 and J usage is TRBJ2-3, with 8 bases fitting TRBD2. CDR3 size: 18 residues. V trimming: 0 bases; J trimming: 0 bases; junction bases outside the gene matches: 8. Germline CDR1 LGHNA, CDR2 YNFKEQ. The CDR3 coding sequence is TGTGCCAGCAGCCAAGATGGTTCGCAGCGGGGGAGCACAGATACGCAGTATTTT. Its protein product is CASSQDGSQRGSTDTQYF.

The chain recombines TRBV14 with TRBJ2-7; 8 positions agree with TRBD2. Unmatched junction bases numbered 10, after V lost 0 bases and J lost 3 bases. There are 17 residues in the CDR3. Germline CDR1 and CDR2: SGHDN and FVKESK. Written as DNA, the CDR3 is TGTGCCAGCAGCCAAGATGGACTAGCTTCGATGATCTACGAGCAGTACTTC. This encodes CASSQDGLASMIYEQYF.

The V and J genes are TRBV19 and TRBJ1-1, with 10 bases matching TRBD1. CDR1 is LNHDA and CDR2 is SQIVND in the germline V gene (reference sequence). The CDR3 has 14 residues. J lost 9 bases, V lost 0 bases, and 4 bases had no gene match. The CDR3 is CASSIDGTGVKAFF. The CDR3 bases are TGTGCCAGTAGTATAGACGGGACAGGGGTAAAAGCTTTCTTT.

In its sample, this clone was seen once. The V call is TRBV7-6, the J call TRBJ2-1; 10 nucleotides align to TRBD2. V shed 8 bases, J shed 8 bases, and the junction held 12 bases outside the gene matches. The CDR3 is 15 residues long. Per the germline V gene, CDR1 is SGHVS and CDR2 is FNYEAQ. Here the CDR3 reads CASAGSSGSGYEQFF. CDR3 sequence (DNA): TGTGCCAGCGCTGGTTCTAGCGGGAGTGGTTATGAGCAGTTCTTC.

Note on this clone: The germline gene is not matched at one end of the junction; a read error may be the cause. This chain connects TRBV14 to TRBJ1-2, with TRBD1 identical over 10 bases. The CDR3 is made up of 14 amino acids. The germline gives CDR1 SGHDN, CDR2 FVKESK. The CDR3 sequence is CASSQVRGQGMSYF. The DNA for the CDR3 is TGTGCCAGCAGCCAAGTTCGGGGACAGGGGATGTCTTACTTC. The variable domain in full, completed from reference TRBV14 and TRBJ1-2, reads EAGVTQFPSHSVIEKGQTVTLRCDPISGHDNLYWYRRVMGKEIKFLLHFVKESKQDESGMPNNRFLAERTGGTYSTLKVQPAELEDSGVYFCASSQVRGQGMSYFGSGTRLTVV.

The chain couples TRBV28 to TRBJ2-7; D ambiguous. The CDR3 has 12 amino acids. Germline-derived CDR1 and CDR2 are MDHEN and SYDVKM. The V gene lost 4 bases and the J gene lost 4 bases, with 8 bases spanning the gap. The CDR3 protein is CASSSPNYEQYF. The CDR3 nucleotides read TGTGCCAGCAGTTCCCCTAATTACGAGCAGTACTTC.

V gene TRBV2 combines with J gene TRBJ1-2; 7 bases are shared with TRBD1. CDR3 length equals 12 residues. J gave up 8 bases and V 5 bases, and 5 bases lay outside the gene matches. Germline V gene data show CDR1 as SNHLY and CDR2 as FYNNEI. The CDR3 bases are TGTGCCAGCAGTTCTACAGGGGTGGGCTACACCTTC. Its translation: CASSSTGVGYTF.

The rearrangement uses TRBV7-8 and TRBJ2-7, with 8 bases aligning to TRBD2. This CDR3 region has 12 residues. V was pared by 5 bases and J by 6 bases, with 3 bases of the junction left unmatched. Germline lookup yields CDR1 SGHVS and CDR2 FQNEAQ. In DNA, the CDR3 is TGTGCCAGCAGCCCCCGGGGGGGCGAGCAGTACTTC. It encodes CASSPRGGEQYF.

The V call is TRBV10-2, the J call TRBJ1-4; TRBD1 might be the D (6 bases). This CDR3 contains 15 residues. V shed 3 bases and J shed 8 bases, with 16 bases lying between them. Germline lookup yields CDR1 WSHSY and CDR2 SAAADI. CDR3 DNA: TGCGCCAGCAGTGAAGGGGGAGGGTGGCAAGAAAAACTGTTTTTT. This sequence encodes CASSEGGGWQEKLFF.

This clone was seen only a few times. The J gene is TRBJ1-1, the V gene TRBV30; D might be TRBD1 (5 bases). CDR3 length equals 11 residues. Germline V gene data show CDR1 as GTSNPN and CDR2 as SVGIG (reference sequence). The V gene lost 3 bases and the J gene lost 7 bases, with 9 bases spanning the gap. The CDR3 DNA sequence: TGTGCCTGGAGGAGTACAGGTGAAGCTTTCTTT. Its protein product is CAWRSTGEAFF. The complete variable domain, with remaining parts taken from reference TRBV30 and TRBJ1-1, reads SQTIHQWPATLVQPVGSPLSLECTVEGTSNPNLYWYRQAAGRGLQLLFYSVGIGQISSEVPQNLSASRPQDRQFILSSKKLLLSDSGFYLCAWRSTGEAFFGQGTRLTVV.

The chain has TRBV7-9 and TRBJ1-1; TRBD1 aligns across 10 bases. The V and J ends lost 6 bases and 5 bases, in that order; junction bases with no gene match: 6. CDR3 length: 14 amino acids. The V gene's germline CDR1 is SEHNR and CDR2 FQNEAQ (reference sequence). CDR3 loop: CASSWDRGGTEAFF. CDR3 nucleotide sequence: TGTGCCAGCAGTTGGGACAGGGGAGGAACTGAAGCTTTCTTT.

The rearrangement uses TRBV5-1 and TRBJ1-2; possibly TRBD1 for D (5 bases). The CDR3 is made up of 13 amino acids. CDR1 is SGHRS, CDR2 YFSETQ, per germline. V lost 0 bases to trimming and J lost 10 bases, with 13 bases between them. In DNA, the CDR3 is TGCGCCAGCAGCTTGGCAAGACAGTCCGACTACACCTTC. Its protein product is CASSLARQSDYTF.